This entry lists 18 T cell receptor beta chains sequenced from one sample in a study of cytotoxic CD8 clonotypes in ibrutinib-treated CLL (dated by TCRdb to the early 2020s). Receptor amplification or capture employed the immunoSEQ multiplex PCR assay. The clones in this table, taken by TCRdb from immuneACCESS, are in-frame only. Not every clone is retained; where verified, under half of the shortfall comes from an unresolved V gene, and the cause of the rest is unknown. Counted in this sample were about 50,000 clones; 50% to 70% of them appeared once. The top ten clonotypes cover roughly 25% of the sample. Taken with the paper, the label for time point translates to: progressive disease on ibrutinib. The sample in question was PBMCs, obtained at disease progression, from a patient treated with ibrutinib. Receptors originate from a human donor with chronic lymphocytic leukemia.

This clone was recorded a few times. This chain uses TRBV7-3 with TRBJ1-1; no definite D call. The V gene's germline CDR1 is SGHTA and CDR2 FQGTGA. V shed 5 bases and J shed 4 bases, with 8 bases lying between them. This CDR3 region has 12 residues. The CDR3: CASSEGLTEAFF. The CDR3 DNA follows: TGTGCCAGCAGCGAGGGTCTCACTGAAGCTTTCTTT.

The gene calls are TRBV18 and TRBJ1-1, with D possibly TRBD1 on 5 matching bases. V lost 1 base and J 1 base, leaving 7 bases between the germline ends. The CDR3 runs to 14 residues. The germline CDR1 and CDR2 sequences are KGHSH and LQKENI. As DNA, the CDR3 is TGTGCCAGCTCACCACGTGGGACGAACACTGAAGCTTTCTTT. Protein product: CASSPRGTNTEAFF.

The DNA of the CDR3 is TGTGCCAGCAGCTTAGTCACCAAAGAGACCCAGTACTTC. Protein product: CASSLVTKETQYF. The chain uses TRBV7-6 and TRBJ2-5, with D hard to call. The length of the CDR3 is 13 residues. The V end lost 1 base, the J end lost 3 bases, and 6 bases lay between the germline ends. Germline V gene lookup returns CDR1 SGHVS and CDR2 FNYEAQ.

The CDR3 protein is CASSDRASYEQYF. For the CDR3, the DNA is TGTGCCAGCAGCGACCGGGCCTCCTACGAGCAGTACTTC. This rearrangement joins TRBV7-9 to TRBJ2-7, with D unclear. Trimming took 5 bases from V and 0 from J, leaving 8 bases between them. The CDR3 is 13 amino acids. Germline loops: CDR1 SEHNR, CDR2 FQNEAQ (reference sequence).

The rearrangement links TRBV6-5 to TRBJ2-7; D not resolved. The CDR3 runs to 15 residues. The germline V and J ends were trimmed by 2 bases and 0 bases, with 11 bases remaining between them. Germline values: CDR1 MNHEY, CDR2 SVGAGI. The CDR3 sequence is CASSYTPGYSYEQYF. Written as DNA, the CDR3 is TGTGCCAGCAGTTACACCCCGGGCTACTCCTACGAGCAGTACTTC.

This clone appeared a few times. The rearrangement links TRBV5-1 to TRBJ2-7, with D perhaps TRBD1 (6 bases). The germline V and J ends were trimmed by 0 bases and 3 bases, with 7 bases remaining between them. Per the germline V gene, CDR1 is SGHRS and CDR2 is YFSETQ. CDR3 length equals 13 residues. CDR3 amino acids: CASSLGTDYEQYF. DNA of the CDR3: TGCGCCAGCAGCTTGGGGACAGACTACGAGCAGTACTTC.

The V call is TRBV27, the J call TRBJ1-6; D is unresolved. Trimming took off 6 bases at V and 6 bases at J, with 18 bases between the two ends. Germline values: CDR1 MNHEY, CDR2 SMNVEV (reference sequence). The CDR3 is 16 amino acids. CDR3: CASRPLTGGSNSPLHF. CDR3 nucleotide sequence: TGTGCCAGCAGACCGCTCACCGGCGGGAGTAATTCACCCCTCCACTTT.

V usage is TRBV9 and J usage is TRBJ2-2; no clear D gene. Trimming removed 3 bases at V and 8 bases at J, with 11 bases between. The CDR3 is made up of 13 amino acids. Germline V gene lookup returns CDR1 SGDLS and CDR2 YYNGEE. CDR3 nucleotide sequence: TGTGCCAGCAGCGCCCGACTGGTGGGGGAGCTGTTTTTT. Its translation: CASSARLVGELFF.

CDR3 loop: CSAPLFDTQYF. Here the CDR3 DNA reads TGCAGTGCTCCCCTCTTTGATACGCAGTATTTT. The rearrangement joins TRBV20-1 to TRBJ2-3; no definite D call. CDR1 is DFQATT and CDR2 is SNEGSKA in the germline V gene (reference sequence). There are 11 residues in the CDR3. Deletions cut 5 bases from V and 6 bases from J, with 9 bases between.

The chain uses TRBV7-8 and TRBJ1-2, with D uncertain. CDR1 SGHVS and CDR2 FQNEAQ come from the germline V gene. V was shortened by 2 bases and J by 3 bases, with 10 bases between the two germline ends. CDR3 length: 14 amino acids. The CDR3 loop is CASSLRRQHYGYTF. The CDR3 nucleotides read TGTGCCAGCAGCTTAAGGCGGCAGCACTATGGCTACACCTTC. Full variable domain (remainder filled in from reference TRBV7-8 and TRBJ1-2): GAGVSQSPRYKVAKRGQDVALRCDPISGHVSLFWYQQALGQGPEFLTYFQNEAQLDKSGLPSDRFFAERPEGSVSTLKIQRTQQEDSAVYLCASSLRRQHYGYTFGSGTRLTVV.

This chain uses TRBV9 with TRBJ2-1, with a tentative D call TRBD2 (6 bases). Germline V gene sequence: CDR1 SGDLS, CDR2 YYNGEE. Trimming removed 0 bases from V and 7 bases from J, with 8 bases in between. CDR3 size: 13 residues. The CDR3 nucleotides read TGTGCCAGCAGCGTAGATGGGGGGAATGAGCAGTTCTTC. Its translation is CASSVDGGNEQFF.

The genes are TRBV5-1 and TRBJ2-7, with 14 positions matching TRBD2. J lost 3 bases, V lost 5 bases, and 4 bases had no gene match. There are 15 residues in the CDR3. In germline, CDR1 is SGHRS, CDR2 YFSETQ. CDR3 sequence reads: CASSRGTSGSYEQYF. CDR3 bases: TGCGCCAGCAGTCGAGGGACTAGCGGGAGCTACGAGCAGTACTTC.

The chain combines TRBV5-1 with TRBJ1-2; TRBD1 matches 8 bases. Trimming at V came to 6 bases and at J to 4 bases, leaving 11 bases not matched to a gene. Per the germline V gene, CDR1 is SGHRS and CDR2 is YFSETQ. The length of the CDR3 is 15 residues. The CDR3 nucleotides are TGCGCCAGCACTTTATCAGGGGGCGCCGGCTATGGCTACACCTTC. Residues: CASTLSGGAGYGYTF.

This chain uses TRBV7-9 with TRBJ2-7; 8 bases line up with TRBD2. The V and J ends lost 5 bases and 3 bases, in that order; junction bases with no gene match: 6. The CDR3 totals 14 residues. CDR1 and CDR2 (germline): SEHNR, FQNEAQ (reference sequence). The CDR3, as DNA: TGTGCCAGCAGCCCCACTAGCGGCGGCTACGAGCAGTACTTC. Its protein product is CASSPTSGGYEQYF.

This clone was seen more than once but under ten times. The chain joins TRBV27 to TRBJ1-2, with TRBD1 matching over 7 bases. The germline gives CDR1 MNHEY, CDR2 SMNVEV (reference sequence). The V segment lost 10 bases and the J segment 4 bases; nucleotides outside the gene matches: 6. The CDR3 runs 12 residues. CDR3 nucleotides: TGTGCCACTTACAGGGGTGCCTATGGCTACACCTTC. Translated, it gives CATYRGAYGYTF.

This clone was recorded a few times. This chain connects TRBV28 to TRBJ2-3, with 7 positions matching TRBD1. From germline, CDR1 is MDHEN and CDR2 SYDVKM. Trimming at V came to 6 bases and at J to 3 bases, leaving 6 bases not matched to a gene. The CDR3 totals 14 residues. The CDR3 is CASSRQGWTDTQYF. As DNA, the CDR3 is TGTGCCAGCAGCCGACAGGGCTGGACAGATACGCAGTATTTT.

The V gene is TRBV5-6, the J gene TRBJ2-7; no clear D gene. Per the germline V gene, CDR1 is SGHDT and CDR2 is YYEEEE. Trimming removed 3 bases from V and 4 bases from J, with 8 bases in between. The CDR3 is made up of 12 amino acids. DNA of the CDR3: TGTGCCAGCAGCTCCCTCGGGTACGAGCAGTACTTC. As protein: CASSSLGYEQYF.

This sequence joins TRBV19 and TRBJ1-5; D call uncertain. Per germline, CDR1 LNHDA and CDR2 SQIVND (reference sequence). The length of the CDR3 is 14 residues. V lost 2 bases to trimming and J lost 5 bases, with 10 bases between them. This chain's CDR3 is CASSISQVDQPQHF. DNA of the CDR3: TGTGCCAGTAGTATATCGCAGGTCGATCAGCCCCAGCATTTT.